This TCR beta chain was identified in a study of T cell changes during pregnancy in multiple sclerosis. This clone occurred a few times. Some clones are missing from TCRdb's copy, which holds only in-frame ones; the method was immunoSEQ multiplex PCR. The sample lists about 28,000 clones; around 89% were seen once. CDR1 and CDR2 (germline): SEHNR, FQNEAQ (reference sequence). Trimming pared 4 bases from V and 10 bases from J, leaving 13 bases between. The CDR3 is 12 residues long. The material sequenced was CD4+ T cells from peripheral blood mononuclear cells, taken in the first trimester of pregnancy. The rearrangement joins TRBV7-9 to TRBJ2-5, with TRBD2 as a possible D gene (5 bases). This clonotype was sampled from a female donor in good health, enrolled as a control in a pregnancy study. The CDR3 protein is CASSSERLRQYF. The CDR3 nucleotides are TGTGCCAGCAGCTCTGAGCGGCTGCGCCAGTACTTC. The full variable domain, its missing parts supplied by reference TRBV7-9 and TRBJ2-5, is DTGVSQNPRHKITKRGQNVTFRCDPISEHNRLYWYRQTLGQGPEFLTYFQNEAQLEKSRLLSDRFSAERPKGSFSTLEIQRTEQGDSAMYLCASSSERLRQYFGPGTRLLVL.